Below are 13 T cell receptor beta chains sequenced from a single sample in a study of beta chain features in type 1 diabetes. The study reverse transcribed the entire isolated RNA, so it sequenced expressed TCRB transcripts. The method was immunoSEQ multiplex PCR; TCRdb's version includes in-frame clones alone and lacks a portion of them. Among 330,000 or so clones, 11% to 15% were seen once, and the ten largest hold roughly 6.7%. The sample taken for sequencing was central memory CD4+ T cells from blood. All receptors derive from a man aged 25-40 years in good health.

In its sample, this clone was seen a few times. The rearrangement joins TRBV7-2 to TRBJ1-2, with D tentatively TRBD1 (5 bases). The CDR3 loop spans 16 amino acids. CDR1 and CDR2 from the germline V gene are SGHTA and FQGNSA. The ends were cut back, 1 base at V and 2 bases at J, with 14 bases in the middle. CDR3 sequence reads: CASSLDRGPLNYGYTF. DNA for the CDR3: TGTGCCAGCAGCTTAGACCGGGGCCCCCTCAACTATGGCTACACCTTC.

V and J are TRBV6-6 and TRBJ2-2; D is undetermined. The V gene's germline CDR1 is MNHNY and CDR2 SVGAGI (reference sequence). V shed 8 bases and J shed 6 bases, with 19 bases lying between them. This CDR3 contains 15 residues. CDR3 amino acids: CASGVPLRVSGELFF. The CDR3 DNA is TGTGCCAGCGGGGTACCTTTAAGGGTATCCGGGGAGCTGTTTTTT.

The chain combines TRBV19 with TRBJ2-2; TRBD1 might be the D (6 bases). The germline V gene has CDR1 LNHDA and CDR2 SQIVND (reference sequence). V lost 2 bases and J lost 2, with 9 bases in between. The CDR3 has 15 amino acids. In DNA form, the CDR3 reads TGTGCCAGTAGTATATGGGGGCAAAACACCGGGGAGCTGTTTTTT. Translating it yields CASSIWGQNTGELFF. The whole variable domain, filled in from reference TRBV19 and TRBJ2-2, reads DGGITQSPKYLFRKEGQNVTLSCEQNLNHDAMYWYRQDPGQGLRLIYYSQIVNDFQKGDIAEGYSVSREKKESFPLTVTSAQKNPTAFYLCASSIWGQNTGELFFGEGSRLTVL.

The sample holds a few counts of this clone. The chain employs TRBV18 and TRBJ2-5, with unresolved D. This CDR3 contains 14 residues. The V gene's germline CDR1 is KGHSH and CDR2 LQKENI. V was shortened by 3 bases and J by 5 bases, with 13 bases between the two germline ends. The CDR3 region has the DNA TGTGCCAGCTCACCTATTCGAGGACGGGAGACCCAGTACTTC. Amino acids: CASSPIRGRETQYF.

Only a few counts were recorded for this clone. The chain couples TRBV5-1 to TRBJ2-3; no clear D. Between the trimmed V and J ends, which lost 3 bases and 3 bases, there was a span of 11 bases. This CDR3 has 14 residues. CDR1 SGHRS and CDR2 YFSETQ come from the germline V gene. The CDR3 protein is CASSSWQETDTQYF. DNA of the CDR3: TGCGCCAGCAGCTCGTGGCAAGAAACAGATACGCAGTATTTT.

A few counts support this clone. A far bigger clonotype differs at one base, so this is likely a read error. The chain has TRBV4-1 and TRBJ2-1; D is unclear. Trimming took 2 bases from V and 2 from J, leaving 25 bases between them. CDR1 is MGHRA, CDR2 YSYEKL, per germline. The CDR3 has 20 amino acids. CDR3 loop: CASSQSPASGFSYAYNEQFF. The DNA for the CDR3 is TGCGCCAGCAGCCAATCGCCCGCGTCGGGTTTTAGCTATGCCTACAATGAGCAGTTCTTC.

The chain uses TRBV9 and TRBJ2-1; 14 positions match TRBD2. The germline CDR1 and CDR2 sequences are SGDLS and YYNGEE. The CDR3 totals 16 residues. The J segment lost 10 bases and the V segment lost 4 bases, leaving 10 bases of the junction unmatched. CDR3 in DNA: TGTGCCAGCAGCCCCCGCCTAGGACTAGCGGGAGGCGAGCAGTTCTTC. Its protein product is CASSPRLGLAGGEQFF.

The chain recombines TRBV18 with TRBJ1-6, with D unclear. This CDR3 has 13 residues. Germline V gene lookup returns CDR1 KGHSH and CDR2 LQKENI. V dropped 2 bases and J dropped 9 bases, with 8 bases sitting between them. The CDR3 is CASSPNHPSPLHF. CDR3 sequence (DNA): TGTGCCAGCTCACCAAATCATCCTTCACCCCTCCACTTT. Full variable domain (rest looked up from reference TRBV18 and TRBJ1-6): NAGVMQNPRHLVRRRGQEARLRCSPMKGHSHVYWYRQLPEEGLKFMVYLQKENIIDESGMPKERFSAEFPKEGPSILRIQQVVRGDSAAYFCASSPNHPSPLHFGNGTRLTVT.

The gene calls are TRBV1 and TRBJ2-7. TRBV1 represents a pseudogene. The CDR3 totals 12 residues. The CDR3 DNA sequence: TGCACCAGCAGCCAAAGCTCCTACGAGCAGTACGTC. Amino acids: CTSSQSSYEQYV.

The chain links TRBV7-2 to TRBJ1-2, with unresolved D. Trimming stripped 5 bases from V and 4 bases from J, with 11 bases between. The CDR3 contains 13 residues. Germline V gives CDR1 SGHTA, CDR2 FQGNSA. The CDR3 coding sequence is TGTGCCAGCAGCCGAGACACGTCCTATGGCTACACCTTC. It specifies CASSRDTSYGYTF.

V gene TRBV29-1 combines with J gene TRBJ2-1; D is unresolved. The CDR3 is 12 residues long. Germline lookup yields CDR1 SQVTM and CDR2 ANQGSEA. Trimming removed 4 bases from V and 9 bases from J, with 13 bases in between. CDR3 in DNA: TGCAGCGTTGTAGTTCCCAACACTGAGCAGTTCTTC. It yields the protein CSVVVPNTEQFF.

This clone turned up a few times. V usage is TRBV7-2 and J usage is TRBJ2-2; tentative D call: TRBD2 (6 bases). Trimming stripped 4 bases from V and 0 bases from J, with 15 bases between. The CDR3 sequence is 17 residues long. Germline V gene lookup returns CDR1 SGHTA and CDR2 FQGNSA. The CDR3 spells CASSSLAAGPNTGELFF. CDR3 coding DNA: TGTGCCAGCAGCTCCCTTGCCGCGGGGCCGAACACCGGGGAGCTGTTTTTT.

This clone was detected ten times or more. The chain links TRBV6-5 to TRBJ2-7; 11 nucleotides line up with TRBD2. This CDR3 has 14 amino acids. CDR1 and CDR2 from the germline V gene are MNHEY and SVGAGI. V was pared by 7 bases and J by 6 bases, with 8 bases of the junction left unmatched. CDR3 bases: TGTGCCAGCACCGAGGACCTAGCGGGAGGCGAGCAGTACTTC. It yields the protein CASTEDLAGGEQYF.